This T cell receptor beta chain is from a study of T cell responses to AZD1222 COVID-19 vaccine. Germline V gives CDR1 SGHRS, CDR2 YFSETQ. V lost 3 bases and J 2 bases, leaving 5 bases between the germline ends. This CDR3 region has 12 residues. The assay was immunoSEQ multiplex PCR, and TCRdb's table has in-frame clones only and misses some. Of over 130,000 clones in the sample, 90% are singletons; the top ten hold 1.6%. The sample consisted of peripheral blood, taken 28 days after the second AZD1222 dose. The clonotype was recovered from an adult who received the AZD1222 COVID-19 vaccine. This sequence joins TRBV5-1 and TRBJ1-2; D not certain. The CDR3 loop is CASSSQNYGYTF. The CDR3 nucleotides are TGCGCCAGCAGCTCCCAGAACTATGGCTACACCTTC.